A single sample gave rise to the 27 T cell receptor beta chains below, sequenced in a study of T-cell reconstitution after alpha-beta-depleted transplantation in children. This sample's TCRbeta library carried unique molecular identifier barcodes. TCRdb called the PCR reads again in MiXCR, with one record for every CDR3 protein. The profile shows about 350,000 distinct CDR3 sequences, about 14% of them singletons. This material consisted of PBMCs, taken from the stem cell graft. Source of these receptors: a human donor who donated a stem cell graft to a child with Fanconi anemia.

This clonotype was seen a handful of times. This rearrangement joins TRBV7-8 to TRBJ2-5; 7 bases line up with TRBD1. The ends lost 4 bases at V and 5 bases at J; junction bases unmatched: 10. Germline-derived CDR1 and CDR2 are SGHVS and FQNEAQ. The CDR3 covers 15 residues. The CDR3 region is CASSSDEGARETQYF. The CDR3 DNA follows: TGTGCCAGCAGCTCCGACGAGGGGGCTAGGGAGACCCAGTACTTC.

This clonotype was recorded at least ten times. The CDR3 DNA reads TGCGCCAGCAGCCACCAGGGGTTAGAAGAGACCCAGTACTTC. This translates into CASSHQGLEETQYF. The chain is built from TRBV4-1 and TRBJ2-5; maybe TRBD1 (6 bases). V was shortened by 3 bases and J by 3 bases, with 11 bases between the two germline ends. The CDR3 is made up of 14 amino acids. Germline V CDR1 and CDR2: MGHRA, YSYEKL.

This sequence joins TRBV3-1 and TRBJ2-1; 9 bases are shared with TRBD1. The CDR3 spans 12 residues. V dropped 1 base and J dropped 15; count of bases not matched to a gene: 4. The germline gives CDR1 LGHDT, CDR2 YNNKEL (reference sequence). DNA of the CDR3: TGTGCCAGCAGCCAAGCGGGACAGGGATCGTTCTTC. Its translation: CASSQAGQGSFF.

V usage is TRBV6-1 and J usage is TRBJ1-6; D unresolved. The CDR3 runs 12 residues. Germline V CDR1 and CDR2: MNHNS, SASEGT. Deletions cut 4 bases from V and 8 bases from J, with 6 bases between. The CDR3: CASSVSDSPLHF. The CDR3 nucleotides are TGTGCCAGCAGTGTTAGCGATTCACCCCTCCACTTT.

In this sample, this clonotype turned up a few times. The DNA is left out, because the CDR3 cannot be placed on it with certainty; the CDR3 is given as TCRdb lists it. The CDR3: CASRFGVGTLYF. The J gene is TRBJ2-7, the V gene TRBV12-3 or TRBV12-4; TRBD2, the table's D call, was not compared with the DNA. The CDR3 is 12 amino acids long, termini counted.

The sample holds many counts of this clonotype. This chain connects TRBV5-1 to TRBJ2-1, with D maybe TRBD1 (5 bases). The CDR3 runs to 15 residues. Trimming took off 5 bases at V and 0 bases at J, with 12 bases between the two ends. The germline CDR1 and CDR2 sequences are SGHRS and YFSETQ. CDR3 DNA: TGCGCCAGCAGTACAGGTCCAAGCTCCTACAATGAGCAGTTCTTC. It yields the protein CASSTGPSSYNEQFF.

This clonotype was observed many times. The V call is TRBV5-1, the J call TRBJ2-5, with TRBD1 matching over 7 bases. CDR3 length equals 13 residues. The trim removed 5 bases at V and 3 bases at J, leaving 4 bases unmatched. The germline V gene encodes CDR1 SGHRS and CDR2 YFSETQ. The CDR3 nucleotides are TGCGCCAGCAGTCGAGGGGGCGAAGAGACCCAGTACTTC. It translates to CASSRGGEETQYF.

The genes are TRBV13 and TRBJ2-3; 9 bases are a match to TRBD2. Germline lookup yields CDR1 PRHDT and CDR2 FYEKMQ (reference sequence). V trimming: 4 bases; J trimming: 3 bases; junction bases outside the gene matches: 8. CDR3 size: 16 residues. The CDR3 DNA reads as TGTGCCAGCAGCTCCTCTCGACTAGCGGAAACAGATACGCAGTATTTT. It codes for CASSSSRLAETDTQYF.

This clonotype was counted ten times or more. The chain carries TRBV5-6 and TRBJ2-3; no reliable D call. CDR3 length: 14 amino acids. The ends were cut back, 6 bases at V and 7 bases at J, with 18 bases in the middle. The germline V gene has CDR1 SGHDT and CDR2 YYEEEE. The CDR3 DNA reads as TGTGCCAGCACCTATACCGAAGATTTTTATACGCAGTATTTT. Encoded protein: CASTYTEDFYTQYF.

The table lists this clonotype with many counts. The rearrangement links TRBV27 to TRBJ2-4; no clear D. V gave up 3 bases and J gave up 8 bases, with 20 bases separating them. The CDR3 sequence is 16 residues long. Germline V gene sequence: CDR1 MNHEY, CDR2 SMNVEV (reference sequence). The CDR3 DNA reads TGTGCCAGCAGTTTGCGGTCCCCGGGTAATACGGACATTCAGTACTTC. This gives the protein CASSLRSPGNTDIQYF.

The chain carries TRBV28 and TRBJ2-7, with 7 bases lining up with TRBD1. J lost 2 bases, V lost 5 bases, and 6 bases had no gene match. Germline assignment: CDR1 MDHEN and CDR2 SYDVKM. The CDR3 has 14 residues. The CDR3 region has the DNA TGTGCCAGCAGTGCCCGCAGGGGGACCTACGAGCAGTACGTC. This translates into CASSARRGTYEQYV.

CDR3 region: CASSVNRPGAGQETQYF. The CDR3 nucleotides are TGTGCCAGCAGTGTCAACCGCCCAGGGGCTGGCCAAGAGACCCAGTACTTC. The V gene is TRBV2, the J gene TRBJ2-5, with D tentatively TRBD1 (6 bases). The CDR3 totals 17 residues. Trimming shortened V by 4 bases and J by 1 base, and 19 bases separated the two germline ends. Germline V CDR1 and CDR2: SNHLY, FYNNEI.

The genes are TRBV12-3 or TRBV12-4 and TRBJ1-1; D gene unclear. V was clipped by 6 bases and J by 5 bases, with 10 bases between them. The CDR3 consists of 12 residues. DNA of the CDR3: TGTGCCAGCAGGCGCCTAAGGACTGAAGCTTTCTTT. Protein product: CASRRLRTEAFF.

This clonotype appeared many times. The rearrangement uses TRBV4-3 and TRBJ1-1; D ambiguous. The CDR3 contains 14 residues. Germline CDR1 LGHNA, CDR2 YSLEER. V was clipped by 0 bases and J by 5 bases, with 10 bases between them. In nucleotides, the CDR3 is TGCGCCAGCAGCCAAGAATTTACGAGGACTGAAGCTTTCTTT. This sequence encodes CASSQEFTRTEAFF.

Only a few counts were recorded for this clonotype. CDR3 loop: CSARETGGSPLHF. Here the CDR3 DNA reads TGCAGTGCTAGAGAGACAGGAGGTTCACCCCTCCACTTT. The chain combines TRBV20-1 with TRBJ1-6; D may be TRBD1 (6 bases). CDR3 length: 13 amino acids. V was shortened by 0 bases and J by 9 bases, with 9 bases between the two germline ends. CDR1 and CDR2 from the germline V gene are DFQATT and SNEGSKA (reference sequence).

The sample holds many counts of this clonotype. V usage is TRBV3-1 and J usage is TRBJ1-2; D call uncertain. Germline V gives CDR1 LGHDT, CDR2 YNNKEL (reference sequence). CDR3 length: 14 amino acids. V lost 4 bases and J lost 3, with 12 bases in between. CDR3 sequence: CASSPRTRDYGYTF. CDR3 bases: TGTGCCAGCAGCCCTCGGACCCGGGACTATGGCTACACCTTC.

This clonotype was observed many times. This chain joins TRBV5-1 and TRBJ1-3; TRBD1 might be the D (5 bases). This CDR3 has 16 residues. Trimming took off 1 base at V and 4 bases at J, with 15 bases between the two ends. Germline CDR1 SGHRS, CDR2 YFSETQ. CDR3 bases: TGCGCCAGCAGCTTGACAGGTAGAGCACGCGGAAACACCATATATTTT. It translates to CASSLTGRARGNTIYF.

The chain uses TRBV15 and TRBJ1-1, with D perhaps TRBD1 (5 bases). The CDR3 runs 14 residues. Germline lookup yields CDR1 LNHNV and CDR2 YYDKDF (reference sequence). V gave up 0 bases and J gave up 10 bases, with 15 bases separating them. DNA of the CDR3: TGTGCCACCAGCAGAGACAGAGGAGGGGTTGGAGCTTTCTTT. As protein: CATSRDRGGVGAFF. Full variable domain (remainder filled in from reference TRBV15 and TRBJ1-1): DAMVIQNPRYQVTQFGKPVTLSCSQTLNHNVMYWYQQKSSQAPKLLFHYYDKDFNNEADTPDNFQSRRPNTSFCFLDIRSPGLGDTAMYLCATSRDRGGVGAFFGQGTRLTVV.

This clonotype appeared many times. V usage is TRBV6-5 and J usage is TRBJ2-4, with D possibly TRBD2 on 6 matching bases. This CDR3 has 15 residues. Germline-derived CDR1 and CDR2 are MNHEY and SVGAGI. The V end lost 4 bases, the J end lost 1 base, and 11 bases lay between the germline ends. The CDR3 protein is CASSSPRGAKNIQYF. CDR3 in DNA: TGTGCCAGCAGTTCACCTCGGGGGGCCAAAAACATTCAGTACTTC.

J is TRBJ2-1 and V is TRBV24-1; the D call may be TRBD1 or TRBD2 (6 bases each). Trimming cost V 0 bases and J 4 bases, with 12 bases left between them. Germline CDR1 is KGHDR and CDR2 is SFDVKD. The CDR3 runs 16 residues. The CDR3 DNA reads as TGTGCCACCAGTGATTTGAGGGGGGATAGGTACAATGAGCAGTTCTTC. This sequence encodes CATSDLRGDRYNEQFF.

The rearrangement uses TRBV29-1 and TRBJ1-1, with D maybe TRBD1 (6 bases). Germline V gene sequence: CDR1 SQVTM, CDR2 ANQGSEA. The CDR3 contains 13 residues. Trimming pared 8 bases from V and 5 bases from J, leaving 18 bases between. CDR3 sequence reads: CSTRGGGNTEAFF. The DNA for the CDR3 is TGCAGCACCCGGGGAGGGGGGAATACTGAAGCTTTCTTT.

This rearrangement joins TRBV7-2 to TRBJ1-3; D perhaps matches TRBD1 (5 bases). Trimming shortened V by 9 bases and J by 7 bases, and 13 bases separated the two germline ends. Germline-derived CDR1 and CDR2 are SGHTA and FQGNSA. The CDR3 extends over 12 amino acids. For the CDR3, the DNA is TGTGCCAGTGGGACTGGGGGGAACACCATATATTTT. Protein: CASGTGGNTIYF.

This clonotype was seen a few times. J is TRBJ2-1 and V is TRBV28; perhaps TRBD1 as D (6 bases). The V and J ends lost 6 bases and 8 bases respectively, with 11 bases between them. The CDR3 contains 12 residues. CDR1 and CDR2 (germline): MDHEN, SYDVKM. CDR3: CASRLQGYEQFF. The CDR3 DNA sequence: TGTGCCAGCAGACTACAGGGCTATGAGCAGTTCTTC.

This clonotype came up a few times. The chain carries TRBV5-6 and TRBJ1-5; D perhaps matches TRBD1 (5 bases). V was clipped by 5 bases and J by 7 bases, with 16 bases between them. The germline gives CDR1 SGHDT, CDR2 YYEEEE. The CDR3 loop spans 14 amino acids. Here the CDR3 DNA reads TGTGCCAGCAGTGTGGGACCCCAAGGCCAGCCCCAGCATTTT. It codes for CASSVGPQGQPQHF.

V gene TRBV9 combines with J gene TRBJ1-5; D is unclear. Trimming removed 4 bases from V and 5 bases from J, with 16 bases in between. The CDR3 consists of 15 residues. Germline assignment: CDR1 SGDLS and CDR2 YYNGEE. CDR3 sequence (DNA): TGTGCCAGCAGCCCCCATAGCCAGGTAGATCAGCCCCAGCATTTT. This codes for CASSPHSQVDQPQHF.

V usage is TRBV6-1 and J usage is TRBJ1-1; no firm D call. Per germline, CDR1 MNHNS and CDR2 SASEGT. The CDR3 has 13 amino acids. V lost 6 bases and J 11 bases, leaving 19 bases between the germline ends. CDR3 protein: CASSLSESTRAFF. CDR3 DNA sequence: TGTGCCAGCAGCCTCTCGGAGAGCACGCGCGCTTTCTTT.

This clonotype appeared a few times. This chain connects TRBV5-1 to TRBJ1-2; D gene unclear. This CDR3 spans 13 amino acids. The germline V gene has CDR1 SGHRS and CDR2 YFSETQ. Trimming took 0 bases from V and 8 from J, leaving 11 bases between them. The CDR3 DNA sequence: TGCGCCAGCAGCTTGGATGGGAACGACGGCTACACCTTC. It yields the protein CASSLDGNDGYTF.